Sequencing of this TCR beta chain was carried out in a study of blood T cells in healthy people across ages (dated by TCRdb to about 2015). Regarding the complete study: In model experiments, roughly one uniquely barcoded TCR beta cDNA molecule per two T cells was captured by template switching. The study measured age-related changes in TCR beta repertoire diversity using deep sequencing normalized with unique cDNA molecular identifiers. Four age groups were formed from the donors: young (average roughly 16 years), middle-aged (approximately 41), aged (under 70) and long-lived (more than 75). The study analyzed two additional independent replicas of 1 million unique cDNA reads from the same blood draw for two donors, one aged 18 to 29 and one aged 80 or older. Results the study describes overall, beyond this receptor: There was a strong correlation between observed TCR beta diversity and the percentage of naive T cells measured by flow cytometry. Because profiling used bulk unsorted PBMCs, naive and antigen-experienced compartments could not be compared conclusively. Observed TCR beta diversity per million T cells fell roughly linearly with age, and a significant reduction was already apparent by age approximately 41. The CMV infection status of donors was not known, potentially confounding age-related changes in expanded clonotypes. Estimates of total diversity from one million sequenced T cells were regarded as lower bounds and underestimates. Compared with the aged group, the long-lived group had more naive CD4+ T cells, fewer expanded clones and increased TCR diversity, suggesting age selection.

Looking up the germline V gene (reference sequence) yields CDR1 LGHDT and CDR2 YNNKEL. The CDR3 has 15 amino acids, counting the end cysteine and phenylalanine. Of all the DNA, just the CDR3 is kept, 45 bases in frame from base 1. V is shortened by 0 bases, J by 1 base, and the region joining them spans 4 bases. Of note for this clonotype: There is no known antigen for this receptor. Base qualities are not recorded, but no much larger clone differs from it by a single base.

The protocol used for the library was 5' RACE. For sequencing, an Illumina HiSeq 2500 was employed. The second PCR ran for about 6 to 12 cycles and used a J-beta primer mix along with a sample-barcoded 5' primer. Each TCR beta cDNA molecule received a unique molecular identifier from a template-switch 5' adaptor carrying 12 random nucleotides. At least 3 million CDR3-containing paired-end reads were obtained from each sample. All of the RNA was converted into first-strand cDNA using the Mint cDNA synthesis kit, with a TRBC-specific oligonucleotide serving as the primer. After uracil-DNA glycosylase treatment, a first 18-cycle PCR used universal primers M1SS and BC2_uni_R on all cDNA. In the authors' own workflow: Normalization of each sample was performed by random selection of 1 million high-quality reads, each carrying a distinct molecular identifier. Reads sharing molecular identifiers were discarded rather than binned into consensus sequences. MiTCR, set to a Q25 quality threshold and the strictest error-elimination algorithm, was used for CDR3 identification, clonotype clustering and error correction. A nonparametric unseen species model with Euler transformation was used to estimate a lower bound on total TCR beta diversity. The raw public data were reprocessed by TCRdb itself: fastp quality trimming at Q25, MiXCR clonotype calling, in-frame beta chains only. Rows are unified per CDR3 protein, each entry keeping the most common DNA and genes. TCRdb assigned the V and J calls; the authors' analysis was not used. The sample has hundreds of thousands of distinct CDR3 sequences on record, around 25% of them singletons. The ten top clones hold more than 8.5% of the sample.

Donors were around 37 systemically healthy Caucasian individuals from Russia aged roughly 6 to 100 years. About 9.1 milliliters of peripheral blood were collected from each donor into EDTA-treated Vacutainer tubes. PBMCs were isolated by Ficoll-Paque density-gradient centrifugation, with at least 6 million obtained per sample. Total RNA, at least 5.5 micrograms per sample, was extracted from PBMCs with Trizol reagent. The percentages of naive CD45RAhigh/CD27high T cells were determined by flow cytometry on a PBMC aliquot from every donor. The same sample was also studied in work on T cells of mothers and their children. The second investigation adds: Nine systemically healthy Caucasian individuals served as donors, namely three mothers together with their six children. cDNA synthesis used all of the extracted RNA, with approximately 1.4 ug of RNA in each 15 ul reaction. In the second PCR, sample barcodes and 2-4 random nucleotides were introduced via the M1S primer. Each mother yielded over 8.5 million TCR beta CDR3 reads and each child roughly 3.1 million reads. In both related and unrelated pairs, thymic selection shapes the output of TCR recombination in a similar way, with inherited differences having only a minor effect. Normalized repertoire overlap in related mother-child pairs was always slightly higher than in unrelated mother-child pairs, but the difference was never significant. With a sensitivity of 90 to 100 clones per million clonotypes, no persistent microchimeric T cell clones were detected. The study used deep NGS to compare TCR beta repertoires of mothers and children, seeking features distinguishing related mother-child pairs from unrelated individuals. Mothers averaged roughly 36 +/- 4 years of age and children averaged about 10 +/- 4 years. After adapter ligation was performed with NEBNext reagents, the libraries were sequenced on an Illumina HiSeq 2000 with 100+100 nt paired-end reads. To prevent cross-contamination, the mother and child libraries were prepared one month apart and sequenced in separate runs. Between about 500,000 and 2,300,000 distinct TCR beta clonotypes were identified per donor. Naive TCR beta clonotypes were estimated from low-frequency clonotypes matched to each donor's FACS-determined naive share, without sorting.

The V and J genes are TRBV3-1 and TRBJ1-6; the D gene assignment is ambiguous. The TCR originated in a boy between 10 and 17 years old in good health. Sequenced: blood. The DNA is as follows: TGTGCCAGCAGCCAAGAAGGATCCTATAATTCACCCCTCCACTTT. This codes for CASSQEGSYNSPLHF.